The rows below give T cell receptor beta chains drawn from one sample of a study of blood T cell repertoires in COVID-19. Assay: immunoSEQ multiplex PCR; the TCRdb copy retains only in-frame clones and omits some. The table has around 200,000 clones, 86% seen once. Sequenced material: PBMCs or T cells enriched from blood (not recorded which). The receptors come from a woman aged 30 to 39 who had been exposed to COVID-19. The CDR3 runs from the conserved cysteine through the conserved F or W. Fields, in order: clone size, J gene, D gene, V gene, CDR3 DNA, CDR3 protein. The D gene is left open where the match is weak. The size of a clone is reported for some rows only, either as once, few or many, or as a class for expanded clones.

NA	TRBJ1-1	TRBD1	TRBV5-5	TGTGCCAGCAGCTGGGACAGGGGAGGCTCTGAAGCTTTCTTT	CASSWDRGGSEAFF
NA	TRBJ2-7	NA	TRBV11-2	TGTGCCAGCAGCTTAGGCGGGACGTACGAGCAGTACTTC	CASSLGGTYEQYF
NA	TRBJ2-2	NA	TRBV24-1	TGTGCCACCGAAACAGGGACCGGGGAGCTGTTTTTT	CATETGTGELFF
NA	TRBJ2-7	NA	TRBV27	TGTGCCAGCTCACAGGGAAGGGGATCCTACGAGCAGTACTTC	CASSQGRGSYEQYF
NA	TRBJ1-4	NA	TRBV3-1/TRBV3-2	TGTGCCAGCAGCCAAGAGGGGGGGATCGGGAAACTGTTTTTT	CASSQEGGIGKLFF
once	TRBJ1-1	TRBD1	TRBV5-1	TGCGCCAGCAGCGACAGGGCGAACACTGAAGCTTTCTTT	CASSDRANTEAFF
once	TRBJ1-5	NA	TRBV28	TGTGCCAGCAGTAAATCAGGCCGGAATCAGCCCCAGCATTTT	CASSKSGRNQPQHF
NA	TRBJ2-2	NA	TRBV30	TGTGCCTGGAGTAAATTCGCGTACAACACCGGGGAGCTGTTTTTT	CAWSKFAYNTGELFF
NA	TRBJ1-4	TRBD1	TRBV5-1	TGCGCCAGCAGCATGACAGGGGGCGACGGTGAAAAACTGTTTTTT	CASSMTGGDGEKLFF
NA	TRBJ2-5	NA	TRBV3-1/TRBV3-2	TGTGCCAGCAGCCAAGATTTCAGGGCGGAGACCCAGTACTTC	CASSQDFRAETQYF
NA	TRBJ1-1	NA	TRBV15	TGTGCCACCAGCAGAGATTTCGGTAGAGGCACTGAAGCTTTCTTT	CATSRDFGRGTEAFF
NA	TRBJ2-5	TRBD1	TRBV11-2	TGTGCCAGCAGCCGGGACAGGGAAGAGACCCAGTACTTC	CASSRDREETQYF
NA	TRBJ2-1	NA	TRBV12-3/TRBV12-4	TGTGCCAGCAGGGCGGGACGGTACTATGAGCAGTTCTTC	CASRAGRYYEQFF
NA	TRBJ2-5	NA	TRBV3-1/TRBV3-2	TGTGCCAGCAGCTCACGCACTACTCGTACCGGGGAGACCCAGTACTTC	CASSSRTTRTGETQYF
NA	TRBJ1-5	NA	TRBV30	TGTGCCTGGAGTGGACAGACCATCAATCAGCCCCAGCATTTT	CAWSGQTINQPQHF
few	TRBJ1-1	TRBD1	TRBV18	TGTGCCAGCTCAACAGGACAGGGGGGAGTTAGGACTGAAGCTTTCTTT	CASSTGQGGVRTEAFF
NA	TRBJ1-6	NA	TRBV27	TGTGCCAGCAGTTTATCCGTGGCAGGATGGCCTAATAATTCACCCCTCCACTTT	CASSLSVAGWPNNSPLHF
NA	TRBJ2-1	NA	TRBV29-1	TGCAGCGTTTCGGGACTCGTATACAATGAGCAGTTCTTC	CSVSGLVYNEQFF
NA	TRBJ1-4	NA	TRBV2	TGTGCCAGCCGGCGGTACGATAATGAAAAACTGTTTTTT	CASRRYDNEKLFF
NA	TRBJ2-3	TRBD2	TRBV7-8	TGTGCCAGCAGCTTAGACCCGACCCGAGATCAGGCGGGGGGAGGGGCGGATACGCAGTATTTT	CASSLDPTRDQAGGGADTQYF
NA	TRBJ2-5	NA	TRBV5-1	TGCGCCAGCAGCTTGGGACTACAAGAGACCCAGTACTTC	CASSLGLQETQYF
once	TRBJ2-3	NA	TRBV7-9	TGTGCCAGCATCGTTGTTACTAGCACAGATACGCAGTATTTT	CASIVVTSTDTQYF
NA	TRBJ2-3	NA	TRBV5-1	TGCGCCAGCAGCTTGGGTGGGGTCGGGGCAGATACGCAGTATTTT	CASSLGGVGADTQYF
NA	TRBJ1-1	TRBD1	TRBV5-1	TGCGCCAGCAGCCCGGGGACAGCGAACACTGAAGCTTTCTTT	CASSPGTANTEAFF
few	TRBJ1-3	NA	TRBV5-1	TGCGCCAGCAGCCAGGGCTCTGGAAACACCATATATTTT	CASSQGSGNTIYF
NA	TRBJ2-3	NA	TRBV24-1	TGTGCCACCAGTGGGGCAAGGTACACAGATACGCAGTATTTT	CATSGARYTDTQYF
NA	TRBJ2-7	NA	TRBV18	TGTGCCAGCTCACCACGTCGCGACAGCTTCTACGAGCAGTACTTC	CASSPRRDSFYEQYF
NA	TRBJ1-2	NA	TRBV6-5	TGTGCCAGCAGTTACGGTTCAGGGGCGTATGGCTACACCTTC	CASSYGSGAYGYTF
once	TRBJ1-2	TRBD1	TRBV5-1	TGCGCCAGCAGCTCATCGGGAGACAGGGGGCATGGCTACACCTTC	CASSSSGDRGHGYTF
NA	TRBJ1-2	NA	TRBV27	TGTGCCAGCAGTTCCCGATCAGACTATGGCTACACCTTC	CASSSRSDYGYTF
NA	TRBJ2-2	TRBD1	TRBV10-3	TGTGCCATCTGGACAGGAGGCACCGGGGAGCTGTTTTTT	CAIWTGGTGELFF
NA	TRBJ1-2	TRBD1	TRBV10-3	TGTGCCATCAGCCGGGACAGGGGGCGTCAGGGCTACACCTTC	CAISRDRGRQGYTF
NA	TRBJ2-7	TRBD2	TRBV27	TGTGCCAGCAGATCACTAGCGGGGGGTACCTACGAGCAGTACTTC	CASRSLAGGTYEQYF
NA	TRBJ1-2	NA	TRBV28	TGTGCCAGCATGGTAGCTAACTATGGCTACACCTTC	CASMVANYGYTF
NA	TRBJ1-5	NA	TRBV3-1/TRBV3-2	TGTGCCAGCAGCCAAGATGGGCGAGAGGGGCCCCAGCATTTT	CASSQDGREGPQHF
NA	TRBJ2-7	NA	TRBV5-1	TGCGCCAGCAGCTACTCCGGGGGTAGTATGGGGCAGTACTTC	CASSYSGGSMGQYF
NA	TRBJ1-4	NA	TRBV29-1	TGCAGCGTTGAAGTGGGCGTTAATGAAAAACTGTTTTTT	CSVEVGVNEKLFF
NA	TRBJ1-3	NA	TRBV15	TGTGCCACCAGCCAAACTTCTCCGGGACAACTCAAGGGGTCTGGAAACACCATATATTTT	CATSQTSPGQLKGSGNTIYF
NA	TRBJ1-2	NA	TRBV27	TGTGCCAGCACCGTAAGGGGGGGCAGACCCAACTATGGCTACACCTTC	CASTVRGGRPNYGYTF
NA	TRBJ2-4	TRBD2	TRBV27	TGTGCCAGCAGTTCAGCCCGTCGGGGCGGGGGTGCCCTAGCCAAAAACATTCAGTACTTC	CASSSARRGGGALAKNIQYF
once	TRBJ2-1	NA	TRBV5-1	TGCGCCAGCAGCCAGACTATCAACAATGAGCAGTTCTTC	CASSQTINNEQFF
NA	TRBJ2-6	NA	TRBV19	TGTGCCAGTAGCCCGGGGTCTGGGGCCAACGTCCTGACTTTC	CASSPGSGANVLTF
NA	TRBJ1-5	TRBD1	TRBV30	TGTGCCTGGAGTCGGGACAGGGGAAATCAGCCCCAGCATTTT	CAWSRDRGNQPQHF
NA	TRBJ2-7	NA	TRBV2	TGTGCCAGTTCCCTCTTGAGGGGGTCCTACGAGCAGTACTTC	CASSLLRGSYEQYF
NA	TRBJ2-7	NA	TRBV9	TGTGCCAGCAGCCAGGGGAATCTGCACTACGAGCAGTACTTC	CASSQGNLHYEQYF
NA	TRBJ1-2	NA	TRBV28	TGTGCCAGCAGGACCGCTGGGGGAGGGGGAGGCTACACCTTC	CASRTAGGGGGYTF
NA	TRBJ2-7	NA	TRBV15	TGTGCCACCAGCGATCTAGAGGACAGCACCTACGAGCAGTACTTC	CATSDLEDSTYEQYF
once	TRBJ1-2	NA	TRBV7-9	TGTGCCAGCAGCAGACACAGGTTGCCCCTTGGCTACACCTTC	CASSRHRLPLGYTF
NA	TRBJ1-2	TRBD1	TRBV2	TGTGCCAGCACATTTATCCGGGACAGAAGGTTCGCTAACTATGGCTACACCTTC	CASTFIRDRRFANYGYTF
NA	TRBJ1-2	TRBD1	TRBV15	TGTGCCACCAGCAGAGATCGGACAGGGGGCTATGATTATGGCTACACCTTC	CATSRDRTGGYDYGYTF
NA	TRBJ1-5	TRBD1	TRBV5-1	TGCGCCAGCAGCTTGGGGGACAGGGGCCAGCCCCAGCATTTT	CASSLGDRGQPQHF
NA	TRBJ1-4	NA	TRBV10-2	TGCGCCAGCAGTGAAACACAGGGCCTCGAAAAACTGTTTTTT	CASSETQGLEKLFF
NA	TRBJ2-2	TRBD1	TRBV5-1	TGCGCCAGCAGCTTACAGGGGGCGCGGACCGGGGAGCTGTTTTTT	CASSLQGARTGELFF
NA	TRBJ1-2	TRBD1	TRBV5-6	TGTGCCAGCAGCTTGTTCGACAGGGGGTTATCGGAGGGCTACACCTTC	CASSLFDRGLSEGYTF
NA	TRBJ2-1	NA	TRBV5-1	TGCGCCAGCAGGCTACTAGCTCTGGGCTACAATGAGCAGTTCTTC	CASRLLALGYNEQFF
NA	TRBJ1-5	TRBD1	TRBV19	TGTGCCAGTACCATAGGACAGGGCAATCAGCCCCAGCATTTT	CASTIGQGNQPQHF
NA	TRBJ2-5	TRBD2	TRBV3-1/TRBV3-2	TGTGCCAGCAGCCATAGCGGGGGCGTGATAAAGACCCAGTACTTC	CASSHSGGVIKTQYF
NA	TRBJ2-7	TRBD2	TRBV19	TGTGCCAGTAGTATAGAGGCGGGGAGGGGCTACGAGCAGTACTTC	CASSIEAGRGYEQYF
NA	TRBJ2-3	NA	TRBV3-1/TRBV3-2	TGTGCCAGCAGCCAAGCGGGGGGCACAGATACGCAGTATTTT	CASSQAGGTDTQYF
once	TRBJ1-5	NA	TRBV28	TGTGCCGGTCGACGGGGAAATGATCAGCCCCAGCATTTT	CAGRRGNDQPQHF